This T cell receptor (beta chain) was retrieved from a study of T cell responses to AZD1222 COVID-19 vaccine (dated by TCRdb to the early 2020s). About the full investigation: AZD1222 recipients whose second dose came at about 4 weeks and those whose second dose came at about 12 weeks were combined into one group, since spike-specific TCR depth and breadth did not differ between the two schedules. TCR sequencing covered about 230 trial participants: 200 to 220 given two doses of AZD1222 and approximately 25 given two doses of MenACWY control vaccine. Trial participants were enrolled by age into 18-55, 56-69 and 70-plus year subgroups, with 148, 28 and 57 TCR-sequenced participants respectively. Summary of the overall study and its limitations: Spike-specific TCR breadth and depth rose significantly after two AZD1222 doses compared with day 0 and with MenACWY recipients. Because no samples from the day 14 peak response were available, repertoires could be characterized only after the peak T cell response. Vaccine-associated CD4 TCRs spanned the whole spike protein, with dominant responses in regions 160-218 and 743-854. Participants were mostly white British, with more females than males. The authors suggested clonal diversity may have been underestimated. Nearly half of unique spike-specific TCRs reportedly recognized epitopes outside regions mutated in the B.1.351 and B.1.1.7 variants. Conclusions about previously exposed vaccinees are limited because only six or seven AZD1222 recipients were SARS-CoV-2 seropositive at baseline. The 56-69-year group was small, and its depth increase did not reach significance, likely because of low power.

The CDR3 regions of human TCRbeta chains were analyzed by immunosequencing. The source study handled its data this way. TCRs in the repertoires were compared against a reference library of SARS-CoV-2-specific TCRs that had been generated with the MIRA antigen-specificity platform. Breadth was defined as the fraction of unique TCRs that were SARS-CoV-2-associated. Depth was defined as the fraction of total T cells that were SARS-CoV-2-associated. Using the MIRA data, every spike-specific TCR was mapped to the spike region that the TCR reacted to and assigned to either a CD4 or a CD8 class. Log10-transformed breadth and depth values were compared by one-way ANOVA with Sidak's multiple comparisons tests. The table comes from immuneACCESS by way of TCRdb, which keeps in-frame sequences with V and J called. Part of the clones is missing from these tables; in studies checked, under half for an unresolved V gene and the rest for unknown reasons. V and J calls plus clone size are reproduced from that table; the DNA served to infer D and trimming. This sample holds about 100,000 clones; about 88% were observed only once. The top ten clones comprise less than 6% of the sample.

Regarding this clone: The clone's antigen remains unknown. Base qualities are not provided; no much larger clone lies one nucleotide away.

What this sample's time point label stands for: baseline before first vaccination. Samples from vaccinated people were obtained from the UK trials COV001 and COV002, which included a single-blind randomized controlled phase 2/3 trial of AZD1222 (ChAdOx1 nCoV-19) in healthy adults. For TCRbeta chain sequencing, PBMC samples were collected from trial participants at day 0 and at day 28 after the second dose. Deletion took 2 bases off V and 5 bases off J, with a span of 17 bases between the germline ends. CDR1 and CDR2 were assigned from the germline V gene as KGHSH and LQKENI. The CDR3 numbers 16 residues from cysteine through phenylalanine. The only DNA kept is the CDR3, 48 bases in frame from the first base.

Material: peripheral blood, obtained on day 0 of AZD1222 vaccination. The receptor was isolated from an adult in good health. The sequence links TRBV18 to TRBJ2-3; TRBD2 is possibly the D segment (6 matching bases). The DNA sequence reads TGTGCCAGCTCACCAGTACGGGAGAGGCAGGGAGATACGCAGTATTTT. Its protein reads: CASSPVRERQGDTQYF.